This T cell receptor beta chain comes out of a study of blood T cells in healthy people across ages. Germline-derived CDR1 and CDR2 are MNHEY and SVGAGI. There are 14 residues in the CDR3. Trimming removed 4 bases from V and 5 bases from J, with 15 bases in between. The authors ran a second PCR of about 7 to 11 cycles using a sample-barcoded 5' primer and a J-beta primer mix. Researchers report that a template-switch adaptor with 12 random nucleotides tagged each cDNA molecule. Via MiXCR, TCRdb re-called the 5' RACE reads, giving one row per CDR3 protein. The sample comprises around 1.5 million distinct CDR3 sequences, around 59% of which are singletons, and 6.5% to 8% rests with the top ten.

The sample taken for sequencing was blood. This rearrangement joins TRBV6-5 to TRBJ2-7; the D call may be TRBD1 or TRBD2 (5 bases each). This TCR derives from a man aged 18 to 29 in good health. CDR3 sequence: CASSWGNTGDEQYF. CDR3 in DNA: TGTGCCAGCAGTTGGGGGAACACCGGGGACGAGCAGTACTTC.